These 19 T cell receptor beta chains share one sample of origin, sequenced in a study of blood T cell repertoires in COVID-19. Generated by immunoSEQ multiplex PCR, the TCRdb table keeps only in-frame clones and is missing some. The sample holds about 200,000 clones, around 82% seen once. Sequencing was performed on PBMCs or T cells enriched from blood (not recorded which). These TCRs come from a woman in her forties with acute COVID-19.

The gene calls are TRBV6-5 and TRBJ2-7; weak D call: TRBD1 (5 bases). Germline CDR1 reads MNHEY; CDR2 reads SVGAGI. CDR3 length: 11 amino acids. V dropped 2 bases and J dropped 9 bases, with 8 bases sitting between them. The CDR3 DNA is TGTGCCAGCAGTTACCAGGGTGCGCAGTACTTC. Protein product: CASSYQGAQYF.

V gene TRBV30 combines with J gene TRBJ1-5; 8 bases are a match to TRBD1. This CDR3 region has 17 residues. CDR1 and CDR2 (germline): GTSNPN, SVGIG (reference sequence). V shed 2 bases, J shed 0 bases, and the junction held 9 bases outside the gene matches. CDR3 region: CAWSSARGPYSNQPQHF. In DNA, the CDR3 is TGTGCCTGGAGTTCCGCCAGGGGGCCGTATAGCAATCAGCCCCAGCATTTT.

V gene TRBV19 combines with J gene TRBJ2-7; 10 nucleotides agree with TRBD2. The trim removed 7 bases at V and 1 base at J, leaving 4 bases unmatched. Germline CDR1 is LNHDA and CDR2 is SQIVND (reference sequence). This CDR3 spans 14 amino acids. The CDR3 sequence is CASKGTSASYEQYF. The DNA of the CDR3 is TGTGCCAGTAAGGGGACTAGCGCATCCTACGAGCAGTACTTC.

The gene calls are TRBV29-1 and TRBJ2-3, with 7 bases fitting TRBD1. Germline CDR1 is SQVTM and CDR2 is ANQGSEA. V was pared by 3 bases and J by 6 bases, with 9 bases of the junction left unmatched. This CDR3 comprises 14 residues. The CDR3 sequence is CSVDRGQGSDTQYF. In DNA, the CDR3 is TGCAGCGTTGATAGGGGGCAGGGCTCGGATACGCAGTATTTT.

This clone appeared a few times. The CDR3: CAISGGYQGGTEAFF. As DNA, the CDR3 is TGTGCCATCAGTGGAGGCTACCAAGGGGGTACTGAAGCTTTCTTT. The chain is built from TRBV10-3 and TRBJ1-1; possible D gene TRBD1, 6 bases. The CDR3 contains 15 residues. Germline V gene sequence: CDR1 ENHRY, CDR2 SYGVKD. V shed 4 bases and J shed 5 bases, with 17 bases lying between them.

This rearrangement joins TRBV5-1 to TRBJ2-7, with TRBD1 matching over 9 bases. J lost 0 bases, V lost 4 bases, and 17 bases had no gene match. Germline V gene data show CDR1 as SGHRS and CDR2 as YFSETQ. The CDR3 loop spans 19 amino acids. DNA for the CDR3: TGCGCCAGCAGCAAAGAAATTCAGGACAGGGGCGACAGCTCCTACGAGCAGTACTTC. Its translation is CASSKEIQDRGDSSYEQYF.

J is TRBJ1-5 and V is TRBV27; no firm D call. The CDR3 consists of 16 residues. Germline CDR1 MNHEY, CDR2 SMNVEV (reference sequence). The ends were cut back, 5 bases at V and 0 bases at J, with 14 bases in the middle. CDR3 amino acids: CASSPSVFYSNQPQHF. The CDR3 DNA follows: TGTGCCAGCAGTCCCAGCGTTTTTTATAGCAATCAGCCCCAGCATTTT.

This chain connects TRBV28 to TRBJ2-5; D is perhaps TRBD1 (5 bases). CDR1 is MDHEN and CDR2 is SYDVKM in the germline V gene. With 2 bases removed from V and 4 bases from J, the gap between germline ends came to 20 bases. This CDR3 has 17 residues. In nucleotides, the CDR3 is TGTGCCAGCAGTTTAAGGGGTCACCTAACAGGTCGAGAGACCCAGTACTTC. This sequence encodes CASSLRGHLTGRETQYF.

The chain carries TRBV5-1 and TRBJ1-6; 8 nucleotides agree with TRBD1. The CDR3 totals 15 residues. Germline V gives CDR1 SGHRS, CDR2 YFSETQ. The V segment lost 0 bases and the J segment 7 bases; nucleotides outside the gene matches: 3. As DNA, the CDR3 is TGCGCCAGCAGCTTGGGGGGACAGGTAAATTCACCCCTCCACTTT. Protein: CASSLGGQVNSPLHF.

V and J are TRBV4-2 and TRBJ1-1, with 11 bases identical to TRBD1. CDR1 is LGHNA, CDR2 YNFKEQ, per germline. The CDR3 runs to 14 residues. V lost 1 base, J lost 7 bases, and 2 bases stayed unmatched. The CDR3 protein is CASSQGGQGDEAFF. The CDR3, as DNA: TGTGCCAGCAGCCAAGGGGGACAGGGGGATGAAGCTTTCTTT.

The genes are TRBV7-9 and TRBJ2-3; 9 bases are a match to TRBD2. J gave up 3 bases and V 1 base, and 5 bases lay outside the gene matches. Germline-derived CDR1 and CDR2 are SEHNR and FQNEAQ (reference sequence). This CDR3 is 16 amino acids long. The CDR3 nucleotides are TGTGCCAGCAGCTTAGAGCTAGCGGGAAATACAGATACGCAGTATTTT. Protein: CASSLELAGNTDTQYF.

The rearrangement joins TRBV6-5 to TRBJ1-1; the D is unclear. CDR3 length equals 13 residues. V lost 7 bases to trimming and J lost 1 base, with 10 bases between them. The germline V gene encodes CDR1 MNHEY and CDR2 SVGAGI. The CDR3 DNA reads TGTGCCAGCATTCAGGCTTCGAACACTGAAGCTTTCTTT. This translates into CASIQASNTEAFF.

The gene calls are TRBV2 and TRBJ2-1; D possibly corresponds to TRBD1 (6 bases). Germline V gene sequence: CDR1 SNHLY, CDR2 FYNNEI. V lost 4 bases and J 0 bases, leaving 10 bases between the germline ends. This CDR3 has 15 amino acids. CDR3 sequence reads: CASSVTGSSYNEQFF. As DNA, the CDR3 is TGTGCCAGCAGTGTTACAGGGAGCTCCTACAATGAGCAGTTCTTC. Based on the CDR3 plus reference TRBV2 and TRBJ2-1, the full variable domain is EPEVTQTPSHQVTQMGQEVILRCVPISNHLYFYWYRQILGQKVEFLVSFYNNEISEKSEIFDDQFSVERPDGSNFTLKIRSTKLEDSAMYFCASSVTGSSYNEQFFGPGTRLTVL.

The V and J genes are TRBV3-1 (or the pseudogene TRBV3-2) and TRBJ1-2; D is possibly TRBD1 (6 bases). The length of the CDR3 is 13 residues. V was shortened by 3 bases and J by 6 bases, with 11 bases between the two germline ends. Germline CDR1 and CDR2: LGHDT and YNNKEL (reference sequence). The CDR3 loop is CASSHGQLDGYTF. In nucleotides, the CDR3 is TGTGCCAGCAGCCACGGACAGCTAGATGGCTACACCTTC.

The CDR3 bases are TGTGCCAGCAGTTTGTCCCCTACCACCGGGGAGCTGTTTTTT. Protein sequence: CASSLSPTTGELFF. V gene TRBV28 combines with J gene TRBJ2-2; D unclear. V dropped 3 bases and J dropped 4 bases, with 9 bases sitting between them. The V gene's germline CDR1 is MDHEN and CDR2 SYDVKM. CDR3 length: 14 residues.

The chain employs TRBV27 and TRBJ1-2; 9 nucleotides align to TRBD1. Per germline, CDR1 MNHEY and CDR2 SMNVEV (reference sequence). This CDR3 spans 14 amino acids. V lost 4 bases and J lost 4; bases outside the gene matches: 4. The CDR3 DNA reads as TGTGCCAGCAGTTACAGACAGGGGGTCTATGGCTACACCTTC. It encodes CASSYRQGVYGYTF.

J is TRBJ2-3 and V is TRBV7-9; a weak D match, TRBD2 (5 bases). The CDR3 consists of 15 residues. Trimming cost V 5 bases and J 0 bases, with 12 bases left between them. The germline gives CDR1 SEHNR, CDR2 FQNEAQ (reference sequence). CDR3 sequence (DNA): TGTGCCAGCAGCCTAAGCGGTTCTAGCACAGATACGCAGTATTTT. Protein: CASSLSGSSTDTQYF.

The CDR3 reads CASSLMGQGREKLFF. DNA for the CDR3: TGTGCCAGCAGCTTAATGGGACAGGGGCGTGAAAAACTGTTTTTT. This chain uses TRBV7-2 with TRBJ1-4; 10 bases are a match to TRBD1. This CDR3 spans 15 amino acids. J gave up 7 bases and V 2 bases, and 4 bases lay outside the gene matches. The germline gives CDR1 SGHTA, CDR2 FQGNSA.

V is TRBV7-9 and J is TRBJ1-1, with a possible D match to TRBD1 (5 bases). V lost 5 bases and J lost 6, with 7 bases in between. CDR3 size: 11 residues. Germline-derived CDR1 and CDR2 are SEHNR and FQNEAQ (reference sequence). The CDR3 region is CASSGAAEAFF. For the CDR3, the DNA is TGTGCCAGCAGCGGGGCGGCTGAAGCTTTCTTT.